This T cell receptor (beta chain) was found in a study of blood T cell repertoires in COVID-19. The wider study: Samples representing acute and convalescent COVID-19 were sourced from the United States, Italy and Spain. PBMCs, B-cell-depleted T cells, or T cells provided the cDNA or gDNA that made up the material.

The V gene lost 3 bases and the J gene lost 5 bases, with 23 bases spanning the gap. CDR3 length equals 17 residues. Germline V lookup: CDR1 SGHDT, CDR2 YYEEEE. In the original analysis: For nucleated cells, counts were estimated from reference gene primer amplification. Clones were sequenced by immunoSEQ multiplex PCR, and TCRdb holds only the in-frame ones, with some missing. Clonal size and the V and J genes are those of that table, whereas D and trimming came from the DNA. The table has almost 400,000 clones, more than 70% seen once; the top ten hold roughly 2%. The receptor's source is a woman aged 55-75 years with COVID-19, enrolled during active disease. This chain joins TRBV5-6 and TRBJ2-5; the D gene is possibly TRBD2 (5 bases). The material sequenced was peripheral blood. The CDR3 reads CASSSGFSLLVMETQYF. The CDR3 coding sequence is TGTGCCAGCAGCTCCGGGTTTTCTCTACTAGTGATGGAGACCCAGTACTTC.